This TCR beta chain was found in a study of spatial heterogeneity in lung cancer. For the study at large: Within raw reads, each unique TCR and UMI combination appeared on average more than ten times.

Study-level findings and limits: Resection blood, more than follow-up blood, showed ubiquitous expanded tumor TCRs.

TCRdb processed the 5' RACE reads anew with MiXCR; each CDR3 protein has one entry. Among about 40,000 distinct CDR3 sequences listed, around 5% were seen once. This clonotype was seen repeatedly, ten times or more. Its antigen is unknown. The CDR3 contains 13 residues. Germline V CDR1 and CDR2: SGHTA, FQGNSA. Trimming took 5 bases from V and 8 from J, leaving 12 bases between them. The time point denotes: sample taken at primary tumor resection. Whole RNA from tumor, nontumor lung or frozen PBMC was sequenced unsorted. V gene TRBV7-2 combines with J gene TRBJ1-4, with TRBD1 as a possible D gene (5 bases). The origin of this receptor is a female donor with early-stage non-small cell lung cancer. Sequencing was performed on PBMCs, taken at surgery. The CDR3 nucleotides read TGTGCCAGCAGCCGGAAGGGGAGGGAAAAACTGTTTTTT. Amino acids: CASSRKGREKLFF.